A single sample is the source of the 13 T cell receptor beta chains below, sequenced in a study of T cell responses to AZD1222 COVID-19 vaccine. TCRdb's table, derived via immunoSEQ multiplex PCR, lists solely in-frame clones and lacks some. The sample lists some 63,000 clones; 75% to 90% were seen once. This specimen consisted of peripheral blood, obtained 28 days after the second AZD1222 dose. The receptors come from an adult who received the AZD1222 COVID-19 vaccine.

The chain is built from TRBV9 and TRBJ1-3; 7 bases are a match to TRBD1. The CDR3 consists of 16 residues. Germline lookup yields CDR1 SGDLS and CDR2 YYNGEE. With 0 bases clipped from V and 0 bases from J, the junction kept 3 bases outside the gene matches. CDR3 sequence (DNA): TGTGCCAGCAGCGTAGCGACAGGGAGCTCTGGAAACACCATATATTTT. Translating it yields CASSVATGSSGNTIYF.

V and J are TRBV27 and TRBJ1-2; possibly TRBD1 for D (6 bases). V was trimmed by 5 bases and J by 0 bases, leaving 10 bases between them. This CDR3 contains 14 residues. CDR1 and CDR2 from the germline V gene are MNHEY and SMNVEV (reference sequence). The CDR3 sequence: CASSVRGANYGYTF. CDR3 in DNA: TGTGCCAGCAGTGTCAGGGGCGCTAACTATGGCTACACCTTC.

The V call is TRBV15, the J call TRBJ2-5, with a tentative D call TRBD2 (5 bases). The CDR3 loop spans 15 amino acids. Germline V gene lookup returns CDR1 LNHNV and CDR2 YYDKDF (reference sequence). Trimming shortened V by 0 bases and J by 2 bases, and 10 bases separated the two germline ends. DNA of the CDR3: TGTGCCACCAGCAGAGATCCGGGGTGGCAAGAGACCCAGTACTTC. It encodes CATSRDPGWQETQYF.

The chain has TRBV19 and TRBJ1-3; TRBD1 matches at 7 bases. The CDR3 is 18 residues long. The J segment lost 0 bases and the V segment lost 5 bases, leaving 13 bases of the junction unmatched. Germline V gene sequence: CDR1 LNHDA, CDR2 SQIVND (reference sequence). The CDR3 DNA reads TGTGCCAGTAGTCTCCGGGGAGGGGGCTCCGACTCTGGAAACACCATATATTTT. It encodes CASSLRGGGSDSGNTIYF.

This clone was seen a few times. CDR3 bases: TGTGCCAGCAGCTTTTCCAGGGTGGCTGGAAACACCATATATTTT. Protein sequence: CASSFSRVAGNTIYF. This chain links TRBV7-9 with TRBJ1-3; the D gene is possibly TRBD1 (5 bases). Germline CDR1 and CDR2: SEHNR and FQNEAQ (reference sequence). The V and J ends lost 3 bases and 2 bases respectively, with 11 bases between them. The CDR3 runs to 15 residues. Using reference TRBV7-9 and TRBJ1-3 for the parts outside the CDR3, the full variable domain is DTGVSQNPRHKITKRGQNVTFRCDPISEHNRLYWYRQTLGQGPEFLTYFQNEAQLEKSRLLSDRFSAERPKGSFSTLEIQRTEQGDSAMYLCASSFSRVAGNTIYFGEGSWLTVV.

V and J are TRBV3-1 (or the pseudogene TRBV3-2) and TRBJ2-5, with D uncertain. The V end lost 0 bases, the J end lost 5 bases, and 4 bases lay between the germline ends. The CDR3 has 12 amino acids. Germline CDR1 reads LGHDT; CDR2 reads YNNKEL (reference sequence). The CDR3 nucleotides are TGTGCCAGCAGCCAAGACTCCGAGACCCAGTACTTC. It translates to CASSQDSETQYF.

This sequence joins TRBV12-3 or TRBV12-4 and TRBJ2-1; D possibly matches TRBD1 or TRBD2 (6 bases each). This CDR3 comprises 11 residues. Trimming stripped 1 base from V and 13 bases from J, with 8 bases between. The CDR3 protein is CASSLGGAQFF. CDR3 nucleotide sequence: TGTGCCAGCAGTTTAGGGGGGGCCCAGTTCTTC.

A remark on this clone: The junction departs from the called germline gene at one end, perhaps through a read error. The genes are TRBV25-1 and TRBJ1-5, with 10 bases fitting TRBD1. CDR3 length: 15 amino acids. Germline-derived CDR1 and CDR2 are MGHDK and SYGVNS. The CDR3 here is CASSVTIRDRGEGGF. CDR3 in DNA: TGTGCCAGCAGTGTAACGATCCGGGACAGGGGTGAGGGTGGGTTT.

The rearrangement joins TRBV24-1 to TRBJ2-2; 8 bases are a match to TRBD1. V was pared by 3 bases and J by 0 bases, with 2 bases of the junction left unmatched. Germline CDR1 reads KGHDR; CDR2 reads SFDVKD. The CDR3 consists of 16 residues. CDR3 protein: CATSDRTGSNTGELFF. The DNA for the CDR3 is TGTGCCACCAGTGATCGGACAGGGTCGAACACCGGGGAGCTGTTTTTT.

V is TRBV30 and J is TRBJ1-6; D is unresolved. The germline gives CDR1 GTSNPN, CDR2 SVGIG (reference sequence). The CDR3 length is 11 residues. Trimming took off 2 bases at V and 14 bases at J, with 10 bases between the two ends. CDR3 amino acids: CAWSPSSTLHF. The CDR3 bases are TGTGCCTGGAGTCCCTCGAGCACCCTCCACTTT.

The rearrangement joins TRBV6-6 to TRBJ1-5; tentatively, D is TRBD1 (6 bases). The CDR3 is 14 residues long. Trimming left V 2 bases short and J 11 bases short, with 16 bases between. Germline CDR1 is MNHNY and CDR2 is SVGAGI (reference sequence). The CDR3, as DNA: TGTGCCAGCAGTTACCCCGGACAGAGTGAAGCCCAGCATTTT. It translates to CASSYPGQSEAQHF.

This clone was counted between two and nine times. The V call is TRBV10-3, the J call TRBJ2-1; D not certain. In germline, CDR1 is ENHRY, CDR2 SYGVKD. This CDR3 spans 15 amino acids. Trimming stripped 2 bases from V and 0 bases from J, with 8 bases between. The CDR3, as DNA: TGTGCCATCAGTGAGGGCGTTTACTCCTACAATGAGCAGTTCTTC. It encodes CAISEGVYSYNEQFF.

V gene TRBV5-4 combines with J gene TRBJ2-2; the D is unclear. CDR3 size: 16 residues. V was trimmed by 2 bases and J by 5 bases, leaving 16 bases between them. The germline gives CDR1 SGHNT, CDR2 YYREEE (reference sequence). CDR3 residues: CASSFDGNARTGELFF. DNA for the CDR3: TGTGCCAGCAGCTTTGACGGAAACGCGAGGACCGGGGAGCTGTTTTTT. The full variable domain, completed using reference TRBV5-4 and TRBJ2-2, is ETGVTQSPTHLIKTRGQQVTLRCSSQSGHNTVSWYQQALGQGPQFIFQYYREEENGRGNFPPRFSGLQFPNYSSELNVNALELDDSALYLCASSFDGNARTGELFFGEGSRLTVL.